One sample yielded the 20 T cell receptor beta chains listed below, sequenced in a study of shared clonotypes between healthy human individuals. The method was immunoSEQ multiplex PCR; TCRdb's version includes in-frame clones alone and lacks a portion of them. This sample carries under 1,100,000 clones, approximately 80% of them seen once, and the ten largest clones take around 0.61%. Sequenced material: memory CD4+ T cells from PBMCs. This sample's subset: CD45RA-negative fraction. The receptors shown here come from a man aged 18 to 29 in good health. Some clones in this sample may be carry-over from other donors' samples.

The gene calls are TRBV10-3 and TRBJ2-7, with 9 nucleotides matching TRBD1. Germline V gene data show CDR1 as ENHRY and CDR2 as SYGVKD. CDR3 length: 14 amino acids. The V segment lost 8 bases and the J segment 1 base; nucleotides outside the gene matches: 6. The CDR3 sequence: CAIVPGQGSYEQYF. The CDR3 region has the DNA TGTGCCATCGTACCGGGACAGGGATCCTACGAGCAGTACTTC.

The chain joins TRBV28 to TRBJ2-5; D unclear. Germline V CDR1 and CDR2: MDHEN, SYDVKM. V gave up 4 bases and J gave up 5 bases, with 11 bases separating them. The CDR3 runs 13 residues. The CDR3 spells CASSYPDLETQYF. CDR3 nucleotides: TGTGCCAGCAGTTATCCAGACCTGGAGACCCAGTACTTC.

The chain is built from TRBV7-3 and TRBJ1-2; possible D gene TRBD1, 5 bases. Trimming shortened V by 5 bases and J by 3 bases, and 16 bases separated the two germline ends. The germline gives CDR1 SGHTA, CDR2 FQGTGA. CDR3 length: 15 amino acids. The CDR3 spells CASSPGLGGDYGYTF. CDR3 DNA: TGTGCCAGCAGCCCCGGCCTTGGGGGAGACTATGGCTACACCTTC. Supplemented by reference TRBV7-3 and TRBJ1-2, the full variable domain reads GAGVSQTPSNKVTEKGKYVELRCDPISGHTALYWYRQSLGQGPEFLIYFQGTGAADDSGLPNDRFFAVRPEGSVSTLKIQRTERGDSAVYLCASSPGLGGDYGYTFGSGTRLTVV.

V and J are TRBV5-1 and TRBJ1-2; TRBD1 agrees at 7 bases. With 0 bases clipped from V and 7 bases from J, the junction kept 3 bases outside the gene matches. Germline lookup yields CDR1 SGHRS and CDR2 YFSETQ. This CDR3 contains 13 residues. The CDR3 bases are TGCGCCAGCAGCTTGGTCCCAGGGGGTGGCTACACCTTC. The encoded protein is CASSLVPGGGYTF. Using reference TRBV5-1 and TRBJ1-2 for the parts outside the CDR3, the full variable domain is KAGVTQTPRYLIKTRGQQVTLSCSPISGHRSVSWYQQTPGQGLQFLFEYFSETQRNKGNFPGRFSGRQFSNSRSEMNVSTLELGDSALYLCASSLVPGGGYTFGSGTRLTVV.

The chain uses TRBV5-1 and TRBJ2-2; D is undetermined. The ends were cut back, 7 bases at V and 1 base at J, with 17 bases in the middle. Looked up from germline, CDR1 is SGHRS and CDR2 is YFSETQ. The CDR3 consists of 16 residues. The CDR3: CASRGDFPKNTGELFF. CDR3 coding DNA: TGCGCCAGCCGTGGAGACTTCCCTAAGAACACCGGGGAGCTGTTTTTT.

V usage is TRBV14 and J usage is TRBJ2-1, with D tentatively TRBD1 or TRBD2 (6 bases each). The CDR3 has 15 amino acids. Looked up from germline, CDR1 is SGHDN and CDR2 is FVKESK. Trimming took 4 bases from V and 3 from J, leaving 13 bases between them. In nucleotides, the CDR3 is TGTGCCAGCAGCCGCGGAGGGGGGAACTACAATGAGCAGTTCTTC. This translates into CASSRGGGNYNEQFF.

As DNA, the CDR3 is TGTGCCAGTGAGTGGTTCACTGAAGCTTTCTTT. Its protein is CASEWFTEAFF. This chain joins TRBV19 and TRBJ1-1; D unresolved. This CDR3 is built from 11 residues. From germline, CDR1 is LNHDA and CDR2 SQIVND (reference sequence). V shed 8 bases and J shed 4 bases, with 8 bases lying between them.

The chain couples TRBV6-5 to TRBJ2-5, with a possible D match to TRBD1 (5 bases). Germline assignment: CDR1 MNHEY and CDR2 SVGAGI. V was clipped by 5 bases and J by 2 bases, with 9 bases between them. The CDR3 has 13 amino acids. CDR3 loop: CASSTGLQETQYF. In nucleotides, the CDR3 is TGTGCCAGCAGTACAGGATTGCAAGAGACCCAGTACTTC.

This clone was seen only a few times. This chain joins TRBV7-9 and TRBJ2-3; D unclear. In germline, CDR1 is SEHNR, CDR2 FQNEAQ (reference sequence). V was pared by 4 bases and J by 2 bases, with 7 bases between. This CDR3 is built from 13 residues. The CDR3 is CASSSRITDTQYF. CDR3 bases: TGTGCCAGCAGCTCGCGGATCACAGATACGCAGTATTTT.

Regarding this clone: This sample includes further DNA sequences coding for the same CDR3. This rearrangement joins TRBV9 to TRBJ2-7; the D gene is possibly TRBD2 (6 bases). Trimming left V 0 bases short and J 0 bases short, with 10 bases between. The CDR3 contains 15 residues. Germline V CDR1 and CDR2: SGDLS, YYNGEE. In DNA, the CDR3 is TGTGCCAGCAGCGTAGGGATTAGCGGCTCCTACGAGCAGTACTTC. Its protein is CASSVGISGSYEQYF.

This clone is a singleton in its sample. The gene calls are TRBV7-6 and TRBJ2-3; TRBD2 agrees at 9 bases. The germline gives CDR1 SGHVS, CDR2 FNYEAQ. Losses at the gene ends were 6 bases for V and 1 base for J; bases not matched to a gene: 14. The CDR3 has 18 amino acids. DNA for the CDR3: TGTGCCAGCAGTCGTGGGACTAGCCCGTCCACTGGCACAGATACGCAGTATTTT. It specifies CASSRGTSPSTGTDTQYF.

The chain couples TRBV7-9 to TRBJ2-1, with 7 nucleotides matching TRBD2. This CDR3 spans 15 amino acids. From germline, CDR1 is SEHNR and CDR2 FQNEAQ (reference sequence). V was pared by 5 bases and J by 8 bases, with 12 bases of the junction left unmatched. CDR3 sequence: CASSAQTSFYYEQFF. In DNA form, the CDR3 reads TGTGCCAGCAGCGCCCAGACTAGCTTCTATTATGAGCAGTTCTTC. The full variable domain, in which reference TRBV7-9 and TRBJ2-1 provide the parts outside the CDR3, is DTGVSQNPRHKITKRGQNVTFRCDPISEHNRLYWYRQTLGQGPEFLTYFQNEAQLEKSRLLSDRFSAERPKGSFSTLEIQRTEQGDSAMYLCASSAQTSFYYEQFFGPGTRLTVL.

This chain joins TRBV19 and TRBJ2-2; 9 bases fit TRBD1. This CDR3 has 15 amino acids. V lost 6 bases, J lost 1 base, and 3 bases stayed unmatched. CDR1 is LNHDA and CDR2 is SQIVND in the germline V gene (reference sequence). CDR3 sequence reads: CASRGDRVNTGELFF. For the CDR3, the DNA is TGTGCCAGTAGAGGGGACAGGGTGAACACCGGGGAGCTGTTTTTT.

The chain combines TRBV5-1 with TRBJ2-1; 11 bases match TRBD2. The CDR3 runs 15 residues. Trimming at V came to 4 bases and at J to 4 bases, leaving 4 bases not matched to a gene. Germline V lookup: CDR1 SGHRS, CDR2 YFSETQ. The CDR3 bases are TGCGCCAGCAGCACGGGACTAGCGGATTACAATGAGCAGTTCTTC. Translating gives CASSTGLADYNEQFF.

With respect to this clone: This may stem from a read error, because a much larger clone lies one nucleotide away. The sample carries other DNA sequences with the same CDR3. The V gene is TRBV6-6, the J gene TRBJ2-5; D may be TRBD2 (5 bases). Per germline, CDR1 MNHNY and CDR2 SVGAGI (reference sequence). The CDR3 is made up of 15 amino acids. V was shortened by 2 bases and J by 5 bases, with 15 bases between the two germline ends. CDR3 amino acids: CASSYPSGRWETQYF. CDR3 DNA sequence: TGTGCCAGCAGTTACCCCAGTGGGAGATGGGAGACCCAGTACTTC.

V and J are TRBV2 and TRBJ2-2, with 14 nucleotides matching TRBD2. The CDR3 is 15 residues long. The ends lost 6 bases at V and 8 bases at J; junction bases unmatched: 5. CDR1 and CDR2 from the germline V gene are SNHLY and FYNNEI. The CDR3 is CASRGLAGARGELFF. The CDR3 DNA reads as TGTGCCAGCAGGGGACTAGCGGGAGCGAGGGGGGAGCTGTTTTTT.

The chain combines TRBV29-1 with TRBJ1-2; D not resolved. The CDR3 is 13 amino acids. Deletions cut 6 bases from V and 4 bases from J, with 15 bases between. Germline assignment: CDR1 SQVTM and CDR2 ANQGSEA. CDR3 residues: CSVQEQRGYGYTF. CDR3 DNA sequence: TGCAGCGTACAAGAACAGAGAGGCTATGGCTACACCTTC.

This clone was found a few times. The chain has TRBV28 and TRBJ2-7, with D uncertain. The CDR3 is 12 amino acids. Trimming pared 6 bases from V and 2 bases from J, leaving 8 bases between. Germline V lookup: CDR1 MDHEN, CDR2 SYDVKM. CDR3 sequence reads: CASRKDTYEQYF. Here the CDR3 DNA reads TGTGCCAGCAGGAAAGACACCTACGAGCAGTACTTC. The entire variable domain, with the rest obtained from reference TRBV28 and TRBJ2-7, is as follows: DVKVTQSSRYLVKRTGEKVFLECVQDMDHENMFWYRQDPGLGLRLIYFSYDVKMKEKGDIPEGYSVSREKKERFSLILESASTNQTSMYLCASRKDTYEQYFGPGTRLTVT.

This rearrangement joins TRBV2 to TRBJ1-5; D remains unclear. This CDR3 is built from 14 residues. CDR1 and CDR2 (germline): SNHLY, FYNNEI. V was cut by 5 bases and J by 2 bases, with 10 bases left in between. CDR3: CASSPFGGNQPQHF. The DNA for the CDR3 is TGTGCCAGCAGTCCTTTTGGGGGCAATCAGCCCCAGCATTTT.

This sequence joins TRBV9 and TRBJ2-1, with unresolved D. Between the trimmed V and J ends, which lost 0 bases and 0 bases, there was a span of 4 bases. In germline, CDR1 is SGDLS, CDR2 YYNGEE. The CDR3 contains 14 residues. CDR3 in amino acids: CASSVVSSYNEQFF. CDR3 bases: TGTGCCAGCAGCGTAGTTAGCTCCTACAATGAGCAGTTCTTC.